This paragraph covers one T cell receptor (beta chain) sequence. Trimming took off 5 bases at V and 2 bases at J, with 13 bases between the two ends. CDR1 and CDR2 (germline): SGHTA, FQGNSA. The CDR3 contains 15 residues. The data stem from a study of blood T cell repertoires in COVID-19. On the study more broadly: Samples came from the United States, Italy and Spain, spanning acute and convalescent COVID-19. Sample material is recorded as cDNA or gDNA derived from T cells, B-cell-depleted T cells, or PBMCs.

In the study's own analysis: Amplification of reference gene primers provided the estimated nucleated cell counts. TCRdb's copy holds only in-frame clones and misses some; the assay was immunoSEQ multiplex PCR. That table furnishes V, J and clone size, whereas the DNA furnished D and trimming. The sample records 25,000 or so clones, about 86% being singletons. The sample consisted of peripheral blood. The TCR comes from a human donor with acute or convalescent COVID-19. The donor label of this sample is uncertain. The chain couples TRBV7-2 to TRBJ2-1; tentatively, D is TRBD2 (7 bases). CDR3 residues: CASSGTRGPYNEQFF. CDR3 bases: TGTGCCAGCAGCGGTACGCGGGGGCCCTACAATGAGCAGTTCTTC.